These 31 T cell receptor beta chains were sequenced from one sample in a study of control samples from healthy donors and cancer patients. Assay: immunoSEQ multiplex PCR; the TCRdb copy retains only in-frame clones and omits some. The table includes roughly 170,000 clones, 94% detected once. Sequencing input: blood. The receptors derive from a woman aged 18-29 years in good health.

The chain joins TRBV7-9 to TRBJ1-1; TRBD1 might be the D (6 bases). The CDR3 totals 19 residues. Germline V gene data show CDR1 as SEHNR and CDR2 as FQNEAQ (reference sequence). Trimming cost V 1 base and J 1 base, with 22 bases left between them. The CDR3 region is CASSLVRVLRDIKNTEAFF. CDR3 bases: TGTGCCAGCAGCTTAGTTCGAGTTCTGCGGGACATTAAGAACACTGAAGCTTTCTTT. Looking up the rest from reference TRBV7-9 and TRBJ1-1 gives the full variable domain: DTGVSQNPRHKITKRGQNVTFRCDPISEHNRLYWYRQTLGQGPEFLTYFQNEAQLEKSRLLSDRFSAERPKGSFSTLEIQRTEQGDSAMYLCASSLVRVLRDIKNTEAFFGQGTRLTVV.

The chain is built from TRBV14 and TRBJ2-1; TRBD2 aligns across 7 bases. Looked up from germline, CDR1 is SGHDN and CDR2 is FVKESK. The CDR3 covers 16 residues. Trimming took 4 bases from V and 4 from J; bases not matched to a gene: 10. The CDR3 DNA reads TGTGCCAGCAGCCTCCGGGGGGAGGGACTTTACAATGAGCAGTTCTTC. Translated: CASSLRGEGLYNEQFF.

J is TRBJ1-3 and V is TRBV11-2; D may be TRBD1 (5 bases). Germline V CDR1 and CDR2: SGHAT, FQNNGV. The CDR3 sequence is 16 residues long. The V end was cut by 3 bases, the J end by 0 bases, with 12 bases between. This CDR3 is CASSFEQARSGNTIYF. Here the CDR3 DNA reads TGTGCCAGCAGCTTCGAACAGGCCCGCTCTGGAAACACCATATATTTT.

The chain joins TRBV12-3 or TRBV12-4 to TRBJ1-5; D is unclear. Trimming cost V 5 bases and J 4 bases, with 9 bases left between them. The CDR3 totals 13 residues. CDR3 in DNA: TGTGCCAGCAGTCCGGACGAAAATCAGCCCCAGCATTTT. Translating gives CASSPDENQPQHF.

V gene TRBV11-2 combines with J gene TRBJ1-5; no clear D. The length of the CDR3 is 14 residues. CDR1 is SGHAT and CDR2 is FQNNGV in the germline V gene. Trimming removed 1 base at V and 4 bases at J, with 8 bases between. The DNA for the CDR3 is TGTGCCAGCAGCTTAGTTGGGCCGAATCAGCCCCAGCATTTT. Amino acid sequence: CASSLVGPNQPQHF.

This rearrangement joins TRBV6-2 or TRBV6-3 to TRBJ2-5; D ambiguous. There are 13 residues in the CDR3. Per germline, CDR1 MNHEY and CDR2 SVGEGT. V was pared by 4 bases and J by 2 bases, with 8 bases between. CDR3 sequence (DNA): TGTGCCAGCAGTTTCCGAGCTCAAGAGACCCAGTACTTC. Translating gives CASSFRAQETQYF.

This chain's CDR3 is CAISEFRDNEKLFF. The DNA for the CDR3 is TGTGCCATCAGTGAGTTCAGGGATAATGAAAAACTGTTTTTT. The rearrangement uses TRBV10-3 and TRBJ1-4; tentative D call: TRBD1 (5 bases). CDR1 ENHRY and CDR2 SYGVKD come from the germline V gene. V was clipped by 1 base and J by 4 bases, with 7 bases between them. The CDR3 is 14 amino acids.

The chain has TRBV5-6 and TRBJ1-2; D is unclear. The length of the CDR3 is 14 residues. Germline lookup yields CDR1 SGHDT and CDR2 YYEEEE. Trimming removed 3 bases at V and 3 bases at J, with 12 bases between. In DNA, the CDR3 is TGTGCCAGCAGCTCTTGGGGAGGGTACTATGGCTACACCTTC. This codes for CASSSWGGYYGYTF.

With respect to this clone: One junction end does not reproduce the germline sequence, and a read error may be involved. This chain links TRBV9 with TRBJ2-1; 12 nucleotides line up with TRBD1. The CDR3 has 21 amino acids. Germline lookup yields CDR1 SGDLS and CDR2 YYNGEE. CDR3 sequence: CPSSAGTNSYGGTGGVNEQFF. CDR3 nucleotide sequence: TGTCCCAGCAGCGCTGGCACAAACTCCTACGGGGGGACAGGGGGCGTAAATGAGCAGTTCTTC.

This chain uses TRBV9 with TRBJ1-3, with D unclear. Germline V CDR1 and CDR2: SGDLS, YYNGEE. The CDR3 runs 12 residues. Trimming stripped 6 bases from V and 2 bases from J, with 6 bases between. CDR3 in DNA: TGTGCCAGCAAGGGTACTGGAAACACCATATATTTT. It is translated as CASKGTGNTIYF.

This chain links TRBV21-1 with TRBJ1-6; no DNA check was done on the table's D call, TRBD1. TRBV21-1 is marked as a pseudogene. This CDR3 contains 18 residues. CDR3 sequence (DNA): TGTGCCAGCAGCCAGAGAGGAATTCCCGGGACAGACGTTGCACCCCTCCACTTT. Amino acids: CASSQRGIPGTDVAPLHF.

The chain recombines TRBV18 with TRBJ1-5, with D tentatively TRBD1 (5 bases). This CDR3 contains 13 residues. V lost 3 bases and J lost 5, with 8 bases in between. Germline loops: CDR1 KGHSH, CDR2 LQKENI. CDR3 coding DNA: TGTGCCAGCTCACCGGGGGTGGATCAGCCCCAGCATTTT. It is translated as CASSPGVDQPQHF.

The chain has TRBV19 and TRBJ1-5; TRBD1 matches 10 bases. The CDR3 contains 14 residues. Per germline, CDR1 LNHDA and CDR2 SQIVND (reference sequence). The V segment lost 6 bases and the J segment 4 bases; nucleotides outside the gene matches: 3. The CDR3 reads CASRGTGANQPQHF. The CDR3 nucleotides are TGTGCCAGTAGAGGGACAGGGGCGAATCAGCCCCAGCATTTT.

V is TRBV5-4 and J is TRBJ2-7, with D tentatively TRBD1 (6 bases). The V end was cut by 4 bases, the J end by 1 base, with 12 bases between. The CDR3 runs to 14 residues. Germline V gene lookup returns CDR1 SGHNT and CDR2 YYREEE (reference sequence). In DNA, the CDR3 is TGTGCCAGCAGCCCCACAGGGTATTCCTACGAGCAGTACTTC. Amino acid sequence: CASSPTGYSYEQYF.

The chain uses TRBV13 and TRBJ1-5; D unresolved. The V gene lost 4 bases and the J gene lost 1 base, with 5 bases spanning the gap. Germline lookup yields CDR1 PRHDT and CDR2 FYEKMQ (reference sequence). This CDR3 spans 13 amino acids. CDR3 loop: CASSSGSNQPQHF. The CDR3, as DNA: TGTGCCAGCAGCTCGGGGAGCAATCAGCCCCAGCATTTT.

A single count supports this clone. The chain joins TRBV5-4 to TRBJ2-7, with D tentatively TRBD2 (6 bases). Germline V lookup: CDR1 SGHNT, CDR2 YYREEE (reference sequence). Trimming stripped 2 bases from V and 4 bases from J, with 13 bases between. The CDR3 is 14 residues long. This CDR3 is CASSLWGTLYEQYF. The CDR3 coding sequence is TGTGCCAGCAGCTTATGGGGGACTTTATACGAGCAGTACTTC. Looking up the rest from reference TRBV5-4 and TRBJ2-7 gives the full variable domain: ETGVTQSPTHLIKTRGQQVTLRCSSQSGHNTVSWYQQALGQGPQFIFQYYREEENGRGNFPPRFSGLQFPNYSSELNVNALELDDSALYLCASSLWGTLYEQYFGPGTRLTVT.

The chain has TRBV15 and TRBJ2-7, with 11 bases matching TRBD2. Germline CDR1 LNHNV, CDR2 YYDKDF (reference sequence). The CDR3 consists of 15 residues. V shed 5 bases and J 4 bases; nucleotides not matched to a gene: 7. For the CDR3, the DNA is TGTGCCACCAGCCTCGGGACTAGCGGTTCGTACGAGCAGTACTTC. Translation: CATSLGTSGSYEQYF.

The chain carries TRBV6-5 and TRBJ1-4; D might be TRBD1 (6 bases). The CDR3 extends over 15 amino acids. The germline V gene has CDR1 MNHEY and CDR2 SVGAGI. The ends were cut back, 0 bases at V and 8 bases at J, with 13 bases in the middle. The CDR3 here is CASSYSNRVEEKLFF. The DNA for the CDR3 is TGTGCCAGCAGTTACTCGAACAGGGTGGAGGAAAAACTGTTTTTT.

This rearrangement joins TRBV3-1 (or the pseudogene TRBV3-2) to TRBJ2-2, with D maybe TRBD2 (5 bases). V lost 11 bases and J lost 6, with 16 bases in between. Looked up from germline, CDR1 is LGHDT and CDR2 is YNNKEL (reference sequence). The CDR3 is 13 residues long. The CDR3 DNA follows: TGTGCCGCCTCAGAGGGTAGGGCCGGGGAGCTGTTTTTT. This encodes CAASEGRAGELFF.

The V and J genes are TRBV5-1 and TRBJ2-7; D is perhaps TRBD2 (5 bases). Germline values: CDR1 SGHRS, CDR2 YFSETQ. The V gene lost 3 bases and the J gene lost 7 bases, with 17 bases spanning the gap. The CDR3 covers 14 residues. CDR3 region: CASSSLAATGEQYF. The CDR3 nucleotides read TGCGCCAGCAGCTCGTTGGCGGCCACGGGGGAGCAGTACTTC.

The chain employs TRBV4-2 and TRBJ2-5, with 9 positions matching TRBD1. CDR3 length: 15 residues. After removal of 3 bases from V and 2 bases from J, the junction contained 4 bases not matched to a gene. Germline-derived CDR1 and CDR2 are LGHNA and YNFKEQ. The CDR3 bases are TGTGCCAGCAGCCAGCCGGGACAGGGTCAAGAGACCCAGTACTTC. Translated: CASSQPGQGQETQYF.

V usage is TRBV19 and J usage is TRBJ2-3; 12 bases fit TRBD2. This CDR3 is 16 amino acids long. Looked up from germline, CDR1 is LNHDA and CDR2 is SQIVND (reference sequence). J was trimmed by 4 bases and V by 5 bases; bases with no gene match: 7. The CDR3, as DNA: TGTGCCAGTAGTTTCCTAGCGGGAGGGGGCGCAGATACGCAGTATTTT. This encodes CASSFLAGGGADTQYF.

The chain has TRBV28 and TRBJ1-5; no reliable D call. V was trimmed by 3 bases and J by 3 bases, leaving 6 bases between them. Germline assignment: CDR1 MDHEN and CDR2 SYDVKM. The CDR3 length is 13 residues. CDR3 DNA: TGTGCCAGCAGTTTCCCCCCCAATCAGCCCCAGCATTTT. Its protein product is CASSFPPNQPQHF.

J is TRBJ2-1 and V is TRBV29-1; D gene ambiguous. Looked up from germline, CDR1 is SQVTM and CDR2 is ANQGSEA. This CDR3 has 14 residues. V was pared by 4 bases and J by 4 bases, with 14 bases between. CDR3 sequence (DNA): TGCAGCGTTGTTGGCAGTCAGGATTACAATGAGCAGTTCTTC. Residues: CSVVGSQDYNEQFF.

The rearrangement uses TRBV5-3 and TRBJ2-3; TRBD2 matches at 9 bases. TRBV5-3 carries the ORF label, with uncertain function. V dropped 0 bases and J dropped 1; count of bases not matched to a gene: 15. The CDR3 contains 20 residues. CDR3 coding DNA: TGTGCCAGAAGCTTGGGAGATAGCGGGAGTATTTTTTGGGGCACAGATACGCAGTATTTT. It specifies CARSLGDSGSIFWGTDTQYF.

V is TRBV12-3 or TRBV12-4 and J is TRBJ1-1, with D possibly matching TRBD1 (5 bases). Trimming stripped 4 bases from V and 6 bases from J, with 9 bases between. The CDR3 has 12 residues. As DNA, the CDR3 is TGTGCCAGCAGTTCCGGGGGGGCTGAAGCTTTCTTT. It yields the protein CASSSGGAEAFF.

CDR3 coding DNA: TGCAGTGCTAGAGTAACGGAGACCCAGTACTTC. This encodes CSARVTETQYF. The rearrangement uses TRBV20-1 and TRBJ2-5, with D hard to call. V gave up 1 base and J gave up 5 bases, with 5 bases separating them. The germline CDR1 and CDR2 sequences are DFQATT and SNEGSKA (reference sequence). The CDR3 is 11 amino acids.

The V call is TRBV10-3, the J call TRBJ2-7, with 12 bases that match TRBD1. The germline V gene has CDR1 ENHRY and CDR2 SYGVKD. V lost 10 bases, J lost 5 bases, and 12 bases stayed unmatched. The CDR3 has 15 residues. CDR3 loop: CASLSGQGAGDEQYF. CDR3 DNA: TGTGCCAGCCTCTCGGGACAGGGGGCTGGAGACGAGCAGTACTTC.

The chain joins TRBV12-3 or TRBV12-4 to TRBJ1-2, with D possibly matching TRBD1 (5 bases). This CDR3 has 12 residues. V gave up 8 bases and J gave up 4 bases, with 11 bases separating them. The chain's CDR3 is CASRGNGYGYTF. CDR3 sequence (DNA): TGTGCCAGCCGGGGGAATGGCTATGGCTACACCTTC.

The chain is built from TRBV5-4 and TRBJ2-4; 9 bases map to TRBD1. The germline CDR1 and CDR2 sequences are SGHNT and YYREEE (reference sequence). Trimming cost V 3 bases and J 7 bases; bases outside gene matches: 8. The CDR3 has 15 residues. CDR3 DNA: TGTGCCAGCAGCTCAACAGGGGGCTGGTGGAACATTCAGTACTTC. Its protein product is CASSSTGGWWNIQYF.

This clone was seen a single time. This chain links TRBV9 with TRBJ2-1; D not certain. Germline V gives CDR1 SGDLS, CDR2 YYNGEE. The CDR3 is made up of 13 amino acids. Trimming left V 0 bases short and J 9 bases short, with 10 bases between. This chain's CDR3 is CASSVASQSEQFF. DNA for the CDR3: TGTGCCAGCAGCGTAGCGTCGCAAAGTGAGCAGTTCTTC.